Listed here are 26 T cell receptor beta chains from one sample, sequenced in a study of monozygotic twins with inflammatory bowel disease. TCRdb re-called the 5' RACE reads, yielding one record per CDR3 amino acid sequence without DNA. Its listing shows a few hundred thousand distinct CDR3 sequences. Sequenced sample: blood. The receptors stem from a human donor with ulcerative colitis or Crohn's disease, or a healthy co-twin of an affected twin (not recorded which).

The chain recombines TRBV6-2 or TRBV6-3 with TRBJ2-1; the TCRdb call, TRBD1, lacks DNA for checking. This CDR3 is 16 amino acids long. Germline V gives CDR1 MNHEY, CDR2 SVGEGT. This CDR3 is CASSYLGRTGNNEQFF.

This chain joins TRBV20-1 and TRBJ2-2; the D call of TRBD2 rests on TCRdb alone, since no DNA is present to check it. This CDR3 is built from 18 residues. Germline V gene lookup returns CDR1 DFQATT and CDR2 SNEGSKA (reference sequence). The CDR3: CSARDLASGGGIAGELFF.

The chain has TRBV7-9 and TRBJ1-1. Germline CDR1 and CDR2: SEHNR and FQNEAQ (reference sequence). CDR3 length: 14 amino acids. CDR3 residues: CASSLASGLTEAFF.

V gene TRBV5-4 combines with J gene TRBJ1-2; TCRdb's D gene call, TRBD1, goes unchecked for lack of DNA. The length of the CDR3 is 13 residues. CDR1 SGHNT and CDR2 YYREEE come from the germline V gene (reference sequence). The CDR3 loop reads CASSPDRFYGYTF.

This chain joins TRBV6-5 and TRBJ1-4; TCRdb designates TRBD1, a call that cannot be tested without DNA. This CDR3 has 17 residues. CDR1 is MNHEY, CDR2 SVGAGI, per germline. Here the CDR3 reads CASSYDTGTGANEKLFF.

The chain has TRBV4-3 and TRBJ1-4; TCRdb's assignment of TRBD1 cannot be checked, as there is no DNA. Germline assignment: CDR1 LGHNA and CDR2 YSLEER. The CDR3 extends over 17 amino acids. CDR3 residues: CASSQVYPDQSNEKLFF.

The chain uses TRBV6-5 and TRBJ2-7; TCRdb reports TRBD1, a call that lacks DNA to check it against. The CDR3 runs 16 residues. The V gene's germline CDR1 is MNHEY and CDR2 SVGAGI. CDR3 in amino acids: CASSSSSRVGSYEQYF.

The chain employs TRBV3-1 and TRBJ2-4. CDR3 size: 16 residues. Germline V CDR1 and CDR2: LGHDT, YNNKEL (reference sequence). The CDR3 reads CASSQEYRVAKNIQYF.

The gene calls are TRBV3-1 and TRBJ2-1; the TCRdb D gene call, TRBD1, has no DNA to confirm it. CDR1 LGHDT and CDR2 YNNKEL come from the germline V gene (reference sequence). The CDR3 is 16 residues long. CDR3 in amino acids: CASSLRQGAAYNEQFF.

This CDR3 is CASSRGTRGARGTEAFF. The chain carries TRBV7-9 and TRBJ1-1; the D gene TCRdb calls, TRBD1, cannot be checked with no DNA. CDR1 is SEHNR and CDR2 is FQNEAQ in the germline V gene (reference sequence). This CDR3 comprises 17 residues.

The chain combines TRBV2 with TRBJ2-7; the TRBD2 assignment by TCRdb is unverifiable without DNA. The CDR3 is made up of 16 amino acids. Germline CDR1 is SNHLY and CDR2 is FYNNEI. The CDR3 region is CASRGSAGLPSYEQYF.

The V call is TRBV12-3 or TRBV12-4, the J call TRBJ2-7. This CDR3 spans 14 amino acids. This chain's CDR3 is CASSSGSADYEQYF.

This chain uses TRBV10-3 with TRBJ2-7; TCRdb proposes TRBD1, but this gene call is untestable without DNA. Germline V gives CDR1 ENHRY, CDR2 SYGVKD. The CDR3 is 17 residues long. CDR3 residues: CAISPFGTGAGTYEQYF.

This chain uses TRBV11-2 with TRBJ2-1; TCRdb gives TRBD1 as the D gene, but with no DNA this cannot be confirmed. The germline V gene encodes CDR1 SGHAT and CDR2 FQNNGV. CDR3 size: 14 residues. This chain's CDR3 is CASSFRDRDNEQFF. Looking up the rest from reference TRBV11-2 and TRBJ2-1 gives the full variable domain: EAGVAQSPRYKIIEKRQSVAFWCNPISGHATLYWYQQILGQGPKLLIQFQNNGVVDDSQLPKDRFSAERLKGVDSTLKIQPAKLEDSAVYLCASSFRDRDNEQFFGPGTRLTVL.

CDR3 sequence reads: CASSEWDYALPFSYNEQFF. This chain uses TRBV25-1 with TRBJ2-1; TCRdb names TRBD2, which stays unverified in the absence of DNA. CDR1 and CDR2 (germline): MGHDK, SYGVNS. The CDR3 covers 19 residues.

This chain connects TRBV7-2 to TRBJ1-6. There are 16 residues in the CDR3. Germline CDR1 and CDR2: SGHTA and FQGNSA. The CDR3 region is CASSLGVGGVGSPLHF. The full variable domain, completed using reference TRBV7-2 and TRBJ1-6, is GAGVSQSPSNKVTEKGKDVELRCDPISGHTALYWYRQSLGQGLEFLIYFQGNSAPDKSGLPSDRFSAERTGGSVSTLTIQRTQQEDSAVYLCASSLGVGGVGSPLHFGNGTRLTVT.

V usage is TRBV9 and J usage is TRBJ2-2. This CDR3 is built from 16 residues. Germline assignment: CDR1 SGDLS and CDR2 YYNGEE. The CDR3 reads CASSVGQTPNTGELFF.

The chain couples TRBV12-3 or TRBV12-4 to TRBJ2-7; the D call from TCRdb, TRBD1, cannot be confirmed without DNA. The CDR3 has 16 amino acids. CDR3 residues: CASSRPAAANSYEQYF.

The chain combines TRBV5-1 with TRBJ2-7. Germline assignment: CDR1 SGHRS and CDR2 YFSETQ. This CDR3 comprises 15 residues. The CDR3 sequence is CASSLAGAVSYEQYF.

This chain connects TRBV7-9 to TRBJ2-1. CDR1 is SEHNR and CDR2 is FQNEAQ in the germline V gene (reference sequence). CDR3 size: 16 residues. The CDR3 loop reads CASSRERQSIYNEQFF. The entire variable domain, with the rest obtained from reference TRBV7-9 and TRBJ2-1, is as follows: DTGVSQNPRHKITKRGQNVTFRCDPISEHNRLYWYRQTLGQGPEFLTYFQNEAQLEKSRLLSDRFSAERPKGSFSTLEIQRTEQGDSAMYLCASSRERQSIYNEQFFGPGTRLTVL.

V gene TRBV7-2 combines with J gene TRBJ2-1; without DNA, the TCRdb call of TRBD2 cannot be checked. Germline V lookup: CDR1 SGHTA, CDR2 FQGNSA. The CDR3 has 17 amino acids. The CDR3 sequence: CASSSAMLRGSYNEQFF.

The V call is TRBV7-3, the J call TRBJ2-1; TCRdb lists TRBD1, though no DNA is available to test this call. This CDR3 is built from 19 residues. Germline V lookup: CDR1 SGHTA, CDR2 FQGTGA. The CDR3 protein is CASSLRRTGGLKTYNEQFF.

V usage is TRBV12-3 or TRBV12-4 and J usage is TRBJ1-5. This CDR3 spans 16 amino acids. The CDR3 reads CASIERTAQSNQPQHF.

The chain uses TRBV12-3 or TRBV12-4 and TRBJ1-2; the TRBD1 assignment by TCRdb is unverifiable without DNA. The CDR3 spans 16 residues. The CDR3 sequence: CASNLFDGRGNYGYTF.

The CDR3 protein is CASSFGQFSYTF. V gene TRBV5-1 combines with J gene TRBJ1-2; as DNA is missing, the TRBD1 call by TCRdb cannot be tested. The CDR3 spans 12 residues. Germline V CDR1 and CDR2: SGHRS, YFSETQ.

V and J are TRBV5-1 and TRBJ2-7; absent DNA, TCRdb's TRBD1 call cannot be checked. The germline gives CDR1 SGHRS, CDR2 YFSETQ. The CDR3 length is 16 residues. The CDR3 sequence is CASRKPGTGDGYEQYF.